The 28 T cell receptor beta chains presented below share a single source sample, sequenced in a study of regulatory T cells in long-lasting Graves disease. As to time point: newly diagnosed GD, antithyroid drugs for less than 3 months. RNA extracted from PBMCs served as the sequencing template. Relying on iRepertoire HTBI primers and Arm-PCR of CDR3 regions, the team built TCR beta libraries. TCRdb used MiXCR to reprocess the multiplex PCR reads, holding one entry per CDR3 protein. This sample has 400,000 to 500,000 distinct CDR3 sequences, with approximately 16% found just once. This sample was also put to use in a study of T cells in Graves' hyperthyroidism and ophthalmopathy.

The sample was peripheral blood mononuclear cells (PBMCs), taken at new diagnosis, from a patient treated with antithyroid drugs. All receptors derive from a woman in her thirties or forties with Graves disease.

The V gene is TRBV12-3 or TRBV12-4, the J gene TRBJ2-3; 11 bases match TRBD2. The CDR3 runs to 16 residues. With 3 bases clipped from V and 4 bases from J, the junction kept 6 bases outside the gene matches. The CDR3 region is CASSFGLAGGADTQYF. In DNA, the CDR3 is TGTGCCAGCAGTTTTGGTCTAGCGGGAGGTGCAGATACGCAGTATTTT.

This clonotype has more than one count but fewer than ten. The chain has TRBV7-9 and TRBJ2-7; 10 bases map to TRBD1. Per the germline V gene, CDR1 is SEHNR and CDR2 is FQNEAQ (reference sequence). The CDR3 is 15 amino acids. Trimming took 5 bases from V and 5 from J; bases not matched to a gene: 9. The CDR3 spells CASSHPGQGIDEQYF. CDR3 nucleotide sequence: TGTGCCAGCAGCCACCCGGGACAGGGGATCGACGAGCAGTACTTC.

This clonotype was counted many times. As DNA, the CDR3 is TGCAGCGTGGCCCTCCTTAGCGGTAACCCTTACAATGAGCAGTTCTTC. Protein sequence: CSVALLSGNPYNEQFF. V is TRBV29-1 and J is TRBJ2-1; D possibly corresponds to TRBD2 (6 bases). In germline, CDR1 is SQVTM, CDR2 ANQGSEA. The germline V and J ends were trimmed by 6 bases and 4 bases, with 22 bases remaining between them. The CDR3 length is 16 residues.

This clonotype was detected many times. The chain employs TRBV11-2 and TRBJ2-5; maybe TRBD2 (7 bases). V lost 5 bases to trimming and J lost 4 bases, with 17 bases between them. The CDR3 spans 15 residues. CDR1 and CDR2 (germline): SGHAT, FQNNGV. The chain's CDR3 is CASSATGWGGETQYF. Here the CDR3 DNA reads TGTGCCAGCAGCGCCACAGGGTGGGGGGGAGAGACCCAGTACTTC.

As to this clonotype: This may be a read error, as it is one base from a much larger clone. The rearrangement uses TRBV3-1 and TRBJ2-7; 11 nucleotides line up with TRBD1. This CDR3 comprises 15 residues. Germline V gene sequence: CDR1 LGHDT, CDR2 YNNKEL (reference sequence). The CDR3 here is CASSRGQGASYEHYF. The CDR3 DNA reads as TGTGCCAGCAGCCGAGGACAGGGGGCATCCTACGAGCACTACTTC.

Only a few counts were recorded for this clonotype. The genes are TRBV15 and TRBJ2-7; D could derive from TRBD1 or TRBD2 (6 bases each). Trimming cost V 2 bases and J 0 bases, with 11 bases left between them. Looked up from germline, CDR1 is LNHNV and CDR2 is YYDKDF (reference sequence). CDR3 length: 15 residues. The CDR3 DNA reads TGTGCCACCAGCAGATGGGGGGCTAACTCCTACGAGCAGTACTTC. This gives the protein CATSRWGANSYEQYF.

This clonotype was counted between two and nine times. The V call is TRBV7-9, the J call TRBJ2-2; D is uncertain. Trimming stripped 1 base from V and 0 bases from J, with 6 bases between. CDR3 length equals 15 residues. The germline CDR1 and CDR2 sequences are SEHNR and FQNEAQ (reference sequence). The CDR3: CASSLGVANTGELFF. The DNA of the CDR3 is TGTGCCAGCAGCTTAGGGGTCGCGAACACCGGGGAGCTGTTTTTT.

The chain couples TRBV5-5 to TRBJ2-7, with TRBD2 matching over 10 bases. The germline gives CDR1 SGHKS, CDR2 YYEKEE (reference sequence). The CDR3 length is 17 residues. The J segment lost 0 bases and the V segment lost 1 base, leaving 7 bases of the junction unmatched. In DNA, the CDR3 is TGTGCCAGCAGCTTGCGGCGGACTAGCGGCCTCTCCTACGAGCAGTACTTC. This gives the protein CASSLRRTSGLSYEQYF.

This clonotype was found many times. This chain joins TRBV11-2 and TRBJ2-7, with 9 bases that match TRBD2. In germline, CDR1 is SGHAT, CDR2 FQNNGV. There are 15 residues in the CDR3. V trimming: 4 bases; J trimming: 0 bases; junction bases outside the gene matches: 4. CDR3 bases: TGTGCCAGCAGCTCAAGACTAGCGGTCTCCTACGAGCAGTACTTC. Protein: CASSSRLAVSYEQYF.

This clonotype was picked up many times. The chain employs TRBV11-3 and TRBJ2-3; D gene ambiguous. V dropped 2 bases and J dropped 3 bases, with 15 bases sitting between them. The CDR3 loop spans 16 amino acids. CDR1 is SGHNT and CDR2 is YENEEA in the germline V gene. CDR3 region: CASSLFWARPTDTQYF. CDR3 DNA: TGTGCCAGCAGCTTATTCTGGGCTCGCCCTACAGATACGCAGTATTTT. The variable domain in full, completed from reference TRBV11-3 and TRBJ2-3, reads EAGVVQSPRYKIIEKKQPVAFWCNPISGHNTLYWYLQNLGQGPELLIRYENEEAVDDSQLPKDRFSAERLKGVDSTLKIQPAELGDSAVYLCASSLFWARPTDTQYFGPGTRLTVL.

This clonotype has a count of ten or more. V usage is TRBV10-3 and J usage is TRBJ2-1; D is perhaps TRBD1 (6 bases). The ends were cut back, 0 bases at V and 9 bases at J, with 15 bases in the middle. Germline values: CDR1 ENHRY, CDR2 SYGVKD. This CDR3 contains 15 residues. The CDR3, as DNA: TGTGCCATCAGTGAGTCTGCAGGGGAATCGGCTGAGCAGTTCTTC. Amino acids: CAISESAGESAEQFF.

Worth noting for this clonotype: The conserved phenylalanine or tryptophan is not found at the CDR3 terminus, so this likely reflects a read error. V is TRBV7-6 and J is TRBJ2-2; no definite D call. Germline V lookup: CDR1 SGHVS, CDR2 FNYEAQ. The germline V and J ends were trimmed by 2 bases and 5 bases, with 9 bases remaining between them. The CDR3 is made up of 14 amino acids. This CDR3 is CASSLNLETGELFL. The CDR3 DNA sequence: TGTGCCAGCAGCTTAAACTTGGAGACCGGGGAGCTGTTTCTT.

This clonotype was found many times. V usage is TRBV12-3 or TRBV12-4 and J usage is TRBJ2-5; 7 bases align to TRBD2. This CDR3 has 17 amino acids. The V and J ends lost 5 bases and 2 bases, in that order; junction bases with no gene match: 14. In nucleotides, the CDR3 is TGTGCCAGCAGTCCTTATTCTTCAGCGGGAAGTCAAGAGACCCAGTACTTC. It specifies CASSPYSSAGSQETQYF.

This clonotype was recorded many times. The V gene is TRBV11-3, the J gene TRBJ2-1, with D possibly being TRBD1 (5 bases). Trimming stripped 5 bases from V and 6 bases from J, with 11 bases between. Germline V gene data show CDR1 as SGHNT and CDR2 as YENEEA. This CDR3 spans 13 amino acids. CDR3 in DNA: TGTGCCAGCAGCCCTGGACACAGCAATGAGCAGTTCTTC. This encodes CASSPGHSNEQFF.

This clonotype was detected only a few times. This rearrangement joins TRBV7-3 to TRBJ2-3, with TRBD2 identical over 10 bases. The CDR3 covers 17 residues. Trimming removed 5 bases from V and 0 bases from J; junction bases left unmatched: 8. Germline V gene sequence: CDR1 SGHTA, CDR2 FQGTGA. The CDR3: CASSTLSLAGSTDTQYF. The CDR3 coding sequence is TGTGCCAGCAGCACCTTATCACTAGCGGGGAGCACAGATACGCAGTATTTT.

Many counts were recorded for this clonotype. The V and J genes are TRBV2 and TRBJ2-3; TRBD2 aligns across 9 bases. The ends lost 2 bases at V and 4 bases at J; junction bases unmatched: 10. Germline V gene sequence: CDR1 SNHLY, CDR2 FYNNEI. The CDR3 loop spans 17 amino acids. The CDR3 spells CASSESGGRAIPDTQYF. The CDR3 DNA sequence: TGTGCCAGCAGTGAAAGTGGCGGGAGGGCCATCCCAGATACGCAGTATTTT.

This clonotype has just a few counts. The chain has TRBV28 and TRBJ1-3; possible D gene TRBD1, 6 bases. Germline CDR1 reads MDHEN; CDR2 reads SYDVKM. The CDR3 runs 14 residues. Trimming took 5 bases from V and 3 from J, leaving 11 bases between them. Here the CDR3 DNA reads TGTGCCAGCAGTACAGGGTACGGTGGAAACACCATATATTTT. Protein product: CASSTGYGGNTIYF.

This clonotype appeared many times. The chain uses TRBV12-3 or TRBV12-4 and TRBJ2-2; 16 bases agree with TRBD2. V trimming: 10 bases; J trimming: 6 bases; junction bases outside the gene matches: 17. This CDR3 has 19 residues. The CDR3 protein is CATPKQGLAGGRYPGELFF. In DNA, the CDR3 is TGTGCCACCCCAAAACAGGGACTAGCGGGAGGGCGGTATCCCGGGGAGCTGTTTTTT.

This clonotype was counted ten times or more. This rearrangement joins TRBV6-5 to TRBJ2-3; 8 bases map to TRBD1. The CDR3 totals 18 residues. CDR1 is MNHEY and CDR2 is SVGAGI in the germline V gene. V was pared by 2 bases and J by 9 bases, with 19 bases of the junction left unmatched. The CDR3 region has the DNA TGTGCCAGCAGTTACATCCCCGACAGGGGATCAAGAGGCACCACGCAGTATTTT. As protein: CASSYIPDRGSRGTTQYF.

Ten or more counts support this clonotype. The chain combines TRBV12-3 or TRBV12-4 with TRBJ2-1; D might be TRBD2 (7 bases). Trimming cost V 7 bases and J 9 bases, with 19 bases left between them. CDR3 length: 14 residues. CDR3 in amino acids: CASTPFRGGVEQFF. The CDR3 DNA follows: TGTGCCAGCACCCCGTTTAGGGGGGGGGTTGAGCAGTTCTTC.

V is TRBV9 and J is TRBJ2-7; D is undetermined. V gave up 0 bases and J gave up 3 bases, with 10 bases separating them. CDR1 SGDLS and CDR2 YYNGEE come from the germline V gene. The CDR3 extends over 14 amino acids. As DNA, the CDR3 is TGTGCCAGCAGCGTAGGTGGCAGCAACTACGAGCAGTACTTC. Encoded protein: CASSVGGSNYEQYF.

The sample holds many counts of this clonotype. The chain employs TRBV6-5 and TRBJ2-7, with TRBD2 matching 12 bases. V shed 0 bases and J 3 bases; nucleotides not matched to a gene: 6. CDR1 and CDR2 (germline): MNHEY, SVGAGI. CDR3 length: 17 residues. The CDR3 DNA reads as TGTGCCAGCAGTTACTCGTTTTCTAGCGGGAGGGTCTACGAGCAGTACTTC. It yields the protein CASSYSFSSGRVYEQYF.

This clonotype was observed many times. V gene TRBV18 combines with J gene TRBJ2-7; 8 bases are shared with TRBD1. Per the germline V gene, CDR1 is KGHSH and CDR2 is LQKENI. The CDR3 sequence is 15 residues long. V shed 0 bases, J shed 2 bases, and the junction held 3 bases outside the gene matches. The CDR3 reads CASSPPGTGTYEQYF. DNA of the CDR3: TGTGCCAGCTCACCACCGGGGACAGGTACCTACGAGCAGTACTTC.

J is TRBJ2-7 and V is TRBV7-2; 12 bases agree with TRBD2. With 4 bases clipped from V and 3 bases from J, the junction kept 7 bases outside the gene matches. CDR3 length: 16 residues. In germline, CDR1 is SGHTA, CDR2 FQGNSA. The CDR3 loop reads CASSSSTSGSLYEQYF. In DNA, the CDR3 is TGTGCCAGCAGCTCCTCGACTAGCGGGAGTCTCTACGAGCAGTACTTC.

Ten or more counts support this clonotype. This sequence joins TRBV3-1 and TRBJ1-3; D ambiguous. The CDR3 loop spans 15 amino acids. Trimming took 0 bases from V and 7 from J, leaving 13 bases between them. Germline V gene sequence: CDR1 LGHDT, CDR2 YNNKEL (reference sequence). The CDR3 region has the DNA TGTGCCAGCAGCCAAGATCGCTGGGAGGGTAACACCATATATTTT. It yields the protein CASSQDRWEGNTIYF. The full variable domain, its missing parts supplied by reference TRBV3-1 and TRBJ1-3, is DTAVSQTPKYLVTQMGNDKSIKCEQNLGHDTMYWYKQDSKKFLKIMFSYNNKELIINETVPNRFSPKSPDKAHLNLHINSLELGDSAVYFCASSQDRWEGNTIYFGEGSWLTVV.

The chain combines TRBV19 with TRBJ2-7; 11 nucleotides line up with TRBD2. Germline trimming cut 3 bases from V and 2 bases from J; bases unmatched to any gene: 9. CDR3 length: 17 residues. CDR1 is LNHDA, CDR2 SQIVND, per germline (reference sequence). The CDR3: CASSMIAGGSYTYEQYF. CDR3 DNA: TGTGCCAGTAGTATGATAGCGGGAGGGTCCTACACCTACGAGCAGTACTTC.

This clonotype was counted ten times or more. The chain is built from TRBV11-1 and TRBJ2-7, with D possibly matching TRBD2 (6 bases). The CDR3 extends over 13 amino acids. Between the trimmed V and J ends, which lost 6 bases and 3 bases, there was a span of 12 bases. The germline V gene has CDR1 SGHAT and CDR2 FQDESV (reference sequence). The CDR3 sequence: CASSLALGYEQYF. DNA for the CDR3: TGTGCCAGCAGTCTAGCGTTAGGCTACGAGCAGTACTTC. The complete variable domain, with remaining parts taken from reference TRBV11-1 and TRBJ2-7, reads EAEVAQSPRYKITEKSQAVAFWCDPISGHATLYWYRQILGQGPELLVQFQDESVVDDSQLPKDRFSAERLKGVDSTLKIQPAELGDSAMYLCASSLALGYEQYFGPGTRLTVT.

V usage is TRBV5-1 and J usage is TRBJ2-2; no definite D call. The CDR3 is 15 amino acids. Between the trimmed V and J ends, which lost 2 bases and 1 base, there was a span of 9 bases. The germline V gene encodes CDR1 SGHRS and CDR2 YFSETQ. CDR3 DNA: TGCGCCAGCAGCTTTTCCAGCATGAACACCGGGGAGCTGTTTTTT. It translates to CASSFSSMNTGELFF.